Each of the 24 T cell receptor beta chains below was sequenced from the same sample in a study of T cells in Graves' hyperthyroidism and ophthalmopathy. RNA transcripts yielded amplified TCR beta CDR3 regions. The HTBI primer set drove a first-round RT-PCR of the TCR CDR3. In TCRdb, the multiplex PCR reads were re-called with MiXCR into one record per CDR3 protein. The data hold about 420,000 distinct CDR3 sequences, with 15% to 19% observed a single time. Sequencing was performed on blood. Source of these receptors: a woman aged 18-30 years with Graves' hyperthyroidism.

At least ten counts were recorded for this clonotype. The chain is built from TRBV28 and TRBJ2-7; TRBD1 might be the D (6 bases). This CDR3 spans 17 amino acids. Trimming shortened V by 6 bases and J by 3 bases, and 24 bases separated the two germline ends. CDR1 is MDHEN and CDR2 is SYDVKM in the germline V gene. This CDR3 reads CASSRLLSGESSYEQYF. The CDR3 nucleotides read TGTGCCAGCAGCCGCCTTTTGTCAGGGGAGAGTAGCTACGAGCAGTACTTC.

At least ten counts were recorded for this clonotype. The rearrangement uses TRBV30 and TRBJ2-1, with 9 positions matching TRBD2. Germline V CDR1 and CDR2: GTSNPN, SVGIG (reference sequence). This CDR3 comprises 14 residues. V dropped 4 bases and J dropped 11; count of bases not matched to a gene: 12. The CDR3 region has the DNA TGTGCCTGGACGCCGGGACTAGCAATGGGGAAGCAGTTCTTC. The encoded protein is CAWTPGLAMGKQFF.

The table lists this clonotype with a count of one. The chain carries TRBV6-1 and TRBJ1-3, with D tentatively TRBD1 (5 bases). This CDR3 is built from 15 residues. Trimming left V 11 bases short and J 3 bases short, with 20 bases between. CDR1 and CDR2 from the germline V gene are MNHNS and SASEGT. The CDR3 region is CASSPRASHGNTIYF. For the CDR3, the DNA is TGTGCCTCCAGCCCCAGGGCCTCCCATGGAAACACCATATATTTT.

This clonotype was recorded many times. The chain employs TRBV7-2 and TRBJ1-1; D not resolved. The germline CDR1 and CDR2 sequences are SGHTA and FQGNSA. Between the trimmed V and J ends, which lost 5 bases and 2 bases, there was a span of 15 bases. There are 15 residues in the CDR3. The CDR3 sequence: CASSRWHLPNTEAFF. In DNA, the CDR3 is TGTGCCAGCAGCCGCTGGCACCTCCCCAACACTGAAGCTTTCTTT.

This clonotype showed up just a few times. The V call is TRBV25-1, the J call TRBJ2-1; no firm D call. This CDR3 region has 11 residues. V was pared by 4 bases and J by 9 bases, with 7 bases between. Germline CDR1 is MGHDK and CDR2 is SYGVNS. The CDR3 DNA reads as TGTGCCAGCAGTGTCGTGGGTGAGCAGTTCTTC. This gives the protein CASSVVGEQFF.

This clonotype was seen ten or more times. J is TRBJ2-1 and V is TRBV6-1; possible D gene TRBD2, 6 bases. Germline V gene data show CDR1 as MNHNS and CDR2 as SASEGT. V shed 0 bases and J shed 0 bases, with 6 bases lying between them. The CDR3 consists of 15 residues. The CDR3 region is CASSEAGGSYNEQFF. CDR3 sequence (DNA): TGTGCCAGCAGTGAAGCGGGGGGCTCCTACAATGAGCAGTTCTTC.

This clonotype came up a few times. J is TRBJ1-2 and V is TRBV4-2; D might be TRBD1 (5 bases). Germline CDR1 LGHNA, CDR2 YNFKEQ. CDR3 length equals 15 residues. V was trimmed by 1 base and J by 5 bases, leaving 14 bases between them. The CDR3 DNA follows: TGTGCCAGCAGCCAAGCAGGTGACAGAAGGTATGGCTACACCTTC. As protein: CASSQAGDRRYGYTF.

Points on this clonotype: A read error is possible here, since a much larger clone lies one base away. The chain recombines TRBV20-1 with TRBJ2-2, with unresolved D. The CDR3 contains 13 residues. CDR1 and CDR2 from the germline V gene are DFQATT and SNEGSKA (reference sequence). Trimming shortened V by 1 base and J by 9 bases, and 12 bases separated the two germline ends. CDR3 in DNA: TGCAGTGCTAGAGTAAGACCTCTCAGGGAGCTGTTTTTT. Protein: CSARVRPLRELFF.

This clonotype was counted many times. This chain links TRBV20-1 with TRBJ2-1, with TRBD2 identical over 12 bases. V lost 2 bases and J lost 1; bases outside the gene matches: 6. The CDR3 runs to 17 residues. The germline gives CDR1 DFQATT, CDR2 SNEGSKA (reference sequence). CDR3 nucleotide sequence: TGCAGTGCTAGATCCCGGACTAGCGGGGATTCCTACAATGAGCAGTTCTTC. Protein: CSARSRTSGDSYNEQFF.

This clonotype has at least ten counts. This rearrangement joins TRBV6-1 to TRBJ2-1; D might be TRBD1 (5 bases). The CDR3 totals 15 residues. The V gene lost 6 bases and the J gene lost 1 base, with 13 bases spanning the gap. The germline CDR1 and CDR2 sequences are MNHNS and SASEGT. The chain's CDR3 is CASRLLRDSYNEQFF. The DNA for the CDR3 is TGTGCCAGCAGACTTCTCAGGGATTCCTACAATGAGCAGTTCTTC.

Turning to this clonotype: A much larger clone sits a single nucleotide away, making a read error possible. The conserved phenylalanine or tryptophan is not found at the CDR3 terminus, so this likely reflects a read error. V is TRBV20-1 and J is TRBJ2-1; D is uncertain. Germline CDR1 reads DFQATT; CDR2 reads SNEGSKA (reference sequence). The V end was cut by 2 bases, the J end by 0 bases, with 14 bases between. This CDR3 contains 16 residues. CDR3 DNA: TGCAGTGCTAGACCACCGACTGTGAGCTCCTACAATGAGCAGTTCCTC. Its translation: CSARPPTVSSYNEQFL.

The chain uses TRBV15 and TRBJ2-1; 16 nucleotides align to TRBD2. The length of the CDR3 is 20 residues. Trimming removed 5 bases from V and 4 bases from J; junction bases left unmatched: 14. CDR1 and CDR2 from the germline V gene are LNHNV and YYDKDF (reference sequence). CDR3 sequence reads: CATSVPGLAGGPGIYNEQFF. The CDR3 DNA follows: TGTGCCACCAGCGTCCCGGGACTAGCGGGAGGGCCTGGTATATACAATGAGCAGTTCTTC.

The chain recombines TRBV18 with TRBJ2-4; 8 bases align to TRBD2. The V segment lost 3 bases and the J segment 7 bases; nucleotides outside the gene matches: 8. This CDR3 region has 15 residues. From germline, CDR1 is KGHSH and CDR2 LQKENI. Here the CDR3 reads CASSPTAGDTNIQYF. CDR3 DNA: TGTGCCAGCTCACCTACAGCGGGAGATACGAACATTCAGTACTTC.

This clonotype was picked up many times. This chain joins TRBV9 and TRBJ1-1; D not certain. V was pared by 0 bases and J by 5 bases, with 8 bases between. Germline CDR1 is SGDLS and CDR2 is YYNGEE. The CDR3 totals 13 residues. The CDR3 reads CASSVESATEAFF. CDR3 sequence (DNA): TGTGCCAGCAGCGTAGAGAGTGCAACTGAAGCTTTCTTT.

This clonotype came up many times. J is TRBJ1-2 and V is TRBV20-1, with D unresolved. The CDR3 has 12 residues. CDR1 and CDR2 from the germline V gene are DFQATT and SNEGSKA (reference sequence). Trimming cost V 0 bases and J 4 bases, with 6 bases left between them. CDR3 sequence (DNA): TGCAGTGCTAGAGATCAGATCTATGGCTACACCTTC. Translation: CSARDQIYGYTF.

At least ten counts were recorded for this clonotype. The chain links TRBV5-6 to TRBJ1-5; 9 nucleotides agree with TRBD1. With 4 bases clipped from V and 6 bases from J, the junction kept 5 bases outside the gene matches. The CDR3 runs to 14 residues. Germline-derived CDR1 and CDR2 are SGHDT and YYEEEE. CDR3 region: CASSTGTGIQPQHF. The CDR3 nucleotides read TGTGCCAGCAGCACCGGGACAGGGATTCAGCCCCAGCATTTT.

The sample holds a few counts of this clonotype. The V and J genes are TRBV7-8 and TRBJ2-1, with 14 bases that match TRBD2. V lost 6 bases, J lost 7 bases, and 5 bases stayed unmatched. The CDR3 consists of 15 residues. CDR1 is SGHVS and CDR2 is FQNEAQ in the germline V gene. DNA for the CDR3: TGTGCCAGCAGGTGGGGGACTAGCGGGAGTAATGAGCAGTTCTTC. It is translated as CASRWGTSGSNEQFF. Supplemented by reference TRBV7-8 and TRBJ2-1, the full variable domain reads GAGVSQSPRYKVAKRGQDVALRCDPISGHVSLFWYQQALGQGPEFLTYFQNEAQLDKSGLPSDRFFAERPEGSVSTLKIQRTQQEDSAVYLCASRWGTSGSNEQFFGPGTRLTVL.

This clonotype was counted at least ten times. J is TRBJ2-2 and V is TRBV6-2 or TRBV6-3, with 10 bases lining up with TRBD1. Germline trimming cut 7 bases from V and 6 bases from J; bases unmatched to any gene: 11. CDR1 and CDR2 from the germline V gene are MNHEY and SVGEGT. The CDR3 has 16 amino acids. The CDR3 region is CASKETPGQGPGELFF. The CDR3 nucleotides are TGTGCCAGCAAAGAAACTCCGGGACAGGGGCCCGGGGAGCTGTTTTTT.

This clonotype was seen repeatedly, ten times or more. The chain carries TRBV12-5 and TRBJ2-1; 7 bases align to TRBD1. Germline V gene sequence: CDR1 LGHNT, CDR2 FRNRAP. V gave up 3 bases and J gave up 4 bases; unmatched junction bases: 6. The CDR3 runs 15 residues. Here the CDR3 DNA reads TGTGCTAGTGGTTTACCGGGACAGTATTACAATGAGCAGTTCTTC. This codes for CASGLPGQYYNEQFF.

This clonotype is medium-sized (0.01 to 0.1%) by share. The chain links TRBV5-1 to TRBJ2-7; 9 bases are shared with TRBD1. Trimming took 0 bases from V and 6 from J; bases not matched to a gene: 4. Germline CDR1 reads SGHRS; CDR2 reads YFSETQ. The CDR3 covers 14 residues. The CDR3, as DNA: TGCGCCAGCAGCTTGGGACAGGGGGGCCTCGAGCAGTACTTC. Translation gives CASSLGQGGLEQYF.

This clonotype was found many times. V and J are TRBV12-3 or TRBV12-4 and TRBJ1-3; no clear D. The CDR3 is 15 residues long. The V end lost 5 bases, the J end lost 0 bases, and 11 bases lay between the germline ends. CDR3 DNA sequence: TGTGCCAGCAGTCCCACGGGTCCCTCTGGAAACACCATATATTTT. Encoded protein: CASSPTGPSGNTIYF.

This sequence joins TRBV27 and TRBJ2-1; 10 nucleotides match TRBD2. V was clipped by 2 bases and J by 2 bases; unmatched bases: 6. Looked up from germline, CDR1 is MNHEY and CDR2 is SMNVEV (reference sequence). This CDR3 spans 17 amino acids. CDR3 protein: CASSLPPGLAAYNEQFF. In DNA, the CDR3 is TGTGCCAGCAGTTTACCCCCCGGACTAGCGGCCTACAATGAGCAGTTCTTC.

This clonotype showed up just a few times. This may come from a read error, since a much larger clone is one base off. The missing conserved phenylalanine or tryptophan at the end of this CDR3 makes a read error likely. The chain links TRBV11-2 to TRBJ2-7, with 9 nucleotides matching TRBD2. CDR1 is SGHAT and CDR2 is FQNNGV in the germline V gene. The CDR3 runs to 16 residues. The junction had 4 bases not matched to a gene; V was cut back by 1 base and J by 0 bases. The CDR3 sequence: CASSLGLAVSSYEQYL. CDR3 bases: TGTGCCAGCAGCTTAGGACTAGCGGTTAGCTCCTACGAGCAGTACCTC.

This clonotype was counted ten times or more. The rearrangement uses TRBV11-2 and TRBJ2-7; D assignment may be TRBD1 or TRBD2 (5 bases each). Germline V gene sequence: CDR1 SGHAT, CDR2 FQNNGV. Trimming stripped 5 bases from V and 6 bases from J, with 35 bases between. The CDR3 is made up of 20 amino acids. DNA of the CDR3: TGTGCCAGCAGCCAAAGGCGGCCAGGGACGGGGTGGCAGGTATTACCCGAGCAGTACTTC. Its protein is CASSQRRPGTGWQVLPEQYF. Together with reference TRBV11-2 and TRBJ2-7, the CDR3 gives the full variable domain: EAGVAQSPRYKIIEKRQSVAFWCNPISGHATLYWYQQILGQGPKLLIQFQNNGVVDDSQLPKDRFSAERLKGVDSTLKIQPAKLEDSAVYLCASSQRRPGTGWQVLPEQYFGPGTRLTVT.